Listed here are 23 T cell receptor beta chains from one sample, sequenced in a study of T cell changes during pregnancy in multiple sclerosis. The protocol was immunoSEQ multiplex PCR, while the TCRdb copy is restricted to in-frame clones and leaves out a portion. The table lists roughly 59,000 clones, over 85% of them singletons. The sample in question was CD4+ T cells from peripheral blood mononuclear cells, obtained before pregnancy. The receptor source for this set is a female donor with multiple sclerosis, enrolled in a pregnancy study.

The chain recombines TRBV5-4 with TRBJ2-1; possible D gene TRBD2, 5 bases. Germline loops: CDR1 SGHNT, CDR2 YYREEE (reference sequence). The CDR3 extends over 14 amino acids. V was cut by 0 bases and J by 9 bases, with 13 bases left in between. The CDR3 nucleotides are TGTGCCAGCAGCTTGGCTAGCACGACGAGTGAGCAGTTCTTC. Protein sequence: CASSLASTTSEQFF.

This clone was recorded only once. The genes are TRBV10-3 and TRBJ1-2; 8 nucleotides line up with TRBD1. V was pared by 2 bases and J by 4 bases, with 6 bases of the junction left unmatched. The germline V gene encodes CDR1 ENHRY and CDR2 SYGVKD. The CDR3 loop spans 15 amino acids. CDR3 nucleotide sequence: TGTGCCATCAGTGAGCCAGACAGGGGACGCTATGGCTACACCTTC. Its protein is CAISEPDRGRYGYTF.

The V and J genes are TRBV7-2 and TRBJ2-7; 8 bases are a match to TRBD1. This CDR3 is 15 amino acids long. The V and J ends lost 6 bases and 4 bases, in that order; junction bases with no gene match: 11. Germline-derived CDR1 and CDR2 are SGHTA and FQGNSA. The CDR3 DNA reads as TGTGCCAGCAGTCCTGACAGGGGCGGGTGGTACGAGCAGTACTTC. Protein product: CASSPDRGGWYEQYF.

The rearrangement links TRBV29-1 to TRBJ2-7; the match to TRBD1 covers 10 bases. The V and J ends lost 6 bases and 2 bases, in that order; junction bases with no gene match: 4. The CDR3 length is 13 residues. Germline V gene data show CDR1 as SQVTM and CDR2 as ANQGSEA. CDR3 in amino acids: CSVRQGATYEQYF. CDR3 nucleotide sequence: TGCAGCGTCAGACAGGGGGCGACCTACGAGCAGTACTTC.

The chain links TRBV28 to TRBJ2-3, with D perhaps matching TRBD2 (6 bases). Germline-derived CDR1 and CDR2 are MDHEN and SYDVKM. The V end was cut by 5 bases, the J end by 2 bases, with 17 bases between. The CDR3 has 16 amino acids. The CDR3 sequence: CASSPRGKDPTDTQYF. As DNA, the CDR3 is TGTGCCAGCAGTCCCCGCGGGAAGGACCCCACAGATACGCAGTATTTT.

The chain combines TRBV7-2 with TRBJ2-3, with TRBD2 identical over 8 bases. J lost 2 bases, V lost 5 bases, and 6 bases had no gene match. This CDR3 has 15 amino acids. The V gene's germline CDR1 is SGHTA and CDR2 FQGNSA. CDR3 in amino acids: CASSPLAGTTDTQYF. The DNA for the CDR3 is TGTGCCAGCAGCCCCTTAGCGGGAACCACAGATACGCAGTATTTT.

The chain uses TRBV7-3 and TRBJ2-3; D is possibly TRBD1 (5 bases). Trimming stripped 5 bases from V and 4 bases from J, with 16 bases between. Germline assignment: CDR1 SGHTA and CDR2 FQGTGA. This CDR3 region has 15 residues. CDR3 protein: CASSPSGAQADTQYF. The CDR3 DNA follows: TGTGCCAGCAGCCCTAGTGGGGCACAAGCAGATACGCAGTATTTT.

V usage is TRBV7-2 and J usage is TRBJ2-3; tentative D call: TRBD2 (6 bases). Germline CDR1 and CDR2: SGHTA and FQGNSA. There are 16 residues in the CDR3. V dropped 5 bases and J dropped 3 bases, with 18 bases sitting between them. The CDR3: CASSRLEGGSTDTQYF. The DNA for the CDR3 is TGTGCCAGCAGCCGTCTGGAGGGAGGCTCTACAGATACGCAGTATTTT.

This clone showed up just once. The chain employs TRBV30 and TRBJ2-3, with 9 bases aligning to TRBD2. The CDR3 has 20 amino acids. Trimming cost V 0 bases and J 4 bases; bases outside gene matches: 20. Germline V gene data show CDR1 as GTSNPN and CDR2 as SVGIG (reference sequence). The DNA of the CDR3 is TGTGCCTGGAGTGTTCTCGGCGGGAGGGCTTCAATCTTTATCCCAGATACGCAGTATTTT. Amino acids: CAWSVLGGRASIFIPDTQYF.

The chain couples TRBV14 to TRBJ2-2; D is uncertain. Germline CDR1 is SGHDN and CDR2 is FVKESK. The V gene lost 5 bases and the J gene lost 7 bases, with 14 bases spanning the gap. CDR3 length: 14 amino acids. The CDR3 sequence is CASSGSAVIGELFF. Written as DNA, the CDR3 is TGTGCCAGCAGCGGAAGTGCGGTTATCGGGGAGCTGTTTTTT.

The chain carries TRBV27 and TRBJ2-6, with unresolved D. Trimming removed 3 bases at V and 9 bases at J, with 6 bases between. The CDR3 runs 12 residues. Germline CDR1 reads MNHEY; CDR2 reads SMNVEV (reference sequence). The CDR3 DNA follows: TGTGCCAGCAGTTTCCCAATCAACGTCCTGACTTTC. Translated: CASSFPINVLTF.

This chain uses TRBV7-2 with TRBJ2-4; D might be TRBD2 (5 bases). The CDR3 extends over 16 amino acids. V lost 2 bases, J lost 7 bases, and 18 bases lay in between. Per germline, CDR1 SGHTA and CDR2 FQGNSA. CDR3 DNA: TGTGCCAGCAGCTTAACGCGACTGGAGGAGTGGAACATTCAGTACTTC. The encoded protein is CASSLTRLEEWNIQYF.

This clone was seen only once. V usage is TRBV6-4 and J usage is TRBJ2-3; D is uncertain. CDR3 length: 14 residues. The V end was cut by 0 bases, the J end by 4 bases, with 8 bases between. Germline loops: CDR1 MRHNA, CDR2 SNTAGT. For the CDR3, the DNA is TGTGCCAGCAGTGACTCGGGCGTGGCAGATACGCAGTATTTT. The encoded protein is CASSDSGVADTQYF.

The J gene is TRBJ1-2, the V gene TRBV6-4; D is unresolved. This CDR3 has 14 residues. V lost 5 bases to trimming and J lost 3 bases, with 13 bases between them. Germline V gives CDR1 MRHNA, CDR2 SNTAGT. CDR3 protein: CASSPTALHYGYTF. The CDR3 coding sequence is TGTGCCAGCAGTCCCACAGCCCTCCACTATGGCTACACCTTC.

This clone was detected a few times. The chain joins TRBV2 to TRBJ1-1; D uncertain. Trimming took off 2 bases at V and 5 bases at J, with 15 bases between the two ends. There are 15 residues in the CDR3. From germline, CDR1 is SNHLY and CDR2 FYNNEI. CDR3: CASSERSGLATEAFF. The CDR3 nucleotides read TGTGCCAGCAGTGAACGTTCGGGGTTGGCGACTGAAGCTTTCTTT.

This chain's CDR3 is CASSLRTAGSREQYF. Written as DNA, the CDR3 is TGTGCCAGCAGTCTCCGTACGGCAGGGTCCAGGGAGCAGTACTTC. The chain recombines TRBV28 with TRBJ2-7; a possible D gene is TRBD1 (5 bases). The length of the CDR3 is 15 residues. Looked up from germline, CDR1 is MDHEN and CDR2 is SYDVKM. The ends were cut back, 5 bases at V and 7 bases at J, with 21 bases in the middle.

The CDR3 DNA is TGTGCCAGCAGCTCGACGGGGGGGGTCGAGACCCAGTACTTC. Its protein product is CASSSTGGVETQYF. V is TRBV7-2 and J is TRBJ2-5; TRBD2 matches at 8 bases. Germline V gene lookup returns CDR1 SGHTA and CDR2 FQGNSA. This CDR3 is 14 amino acids long. The ends lost 4 bases at V and 5 bases at J; junction bases unmatched: 6.

The CDR3 region is CASNPRRASEQYF. The CDR3 nucleotides are TGTGCCAGCAACCCCCGGAGGGCCAGCGAGCAGTACTTC. The genes are TRBV2 and TRBJ2-7; possible D gene TRBD2, 6 bases. Germline CDR1 SNHLY, CDR2 FYNNEI. CDR3 length: 13 amino acids. V lost 7 bases, J lost 6 bases, and 16 bases lay in between.

CDR3 nucleotide sequence: TGTGCCAGCAGTACACAGAAGGGGGCAAGAGAGTCCTACAATGAGCAGTTCTTC. Its translation is CASSTQKGARESYNEQFF. V and J are TRBV11-2 and TRBJ2-1, with 7 positions matching TRBD1. The CDR3 consists of 18 residues. Germline loops: CDR1 SGHAT, CDR2 FQNNGV. Trimming cost V 6 bases and J 1 base; bases outside gene matches: 15. Using reference TRBV11-2 and TRBJ2-1 for the parts outside the CDR3, the full variable domain is EAGVAQSPRYKIIEKRQSVAFWCNPISGHATLYWYQQILGQGPKLLIQFQNNGVVDDSQLPKDRFSAERLKGVDSTLKIQPAKLEDSAVYLCASSTQKGARESYNEQFFGPGTRLTVL.

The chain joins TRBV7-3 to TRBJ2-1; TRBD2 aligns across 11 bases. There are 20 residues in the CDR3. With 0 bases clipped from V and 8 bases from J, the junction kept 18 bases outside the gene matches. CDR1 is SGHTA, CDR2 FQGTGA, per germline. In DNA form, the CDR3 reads TGTGCCAGCAGCTTAACAGGCACTAGCGGGAGAGGCTTTATTGGGTATGAGCAGTTCTTC. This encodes CASSLTGTSGRGFIGYEQFF. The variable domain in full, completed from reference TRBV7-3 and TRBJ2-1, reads GAGVSQTPSNKVTEKGKYVELRCDPISGHTALYWYRQSLGQGPEFLIYFQGTGAADDSGLPNDRFFAVRPEGSVSTLKIQRTERGDSAVYLCASSLTGTSGRGFIGYEQFFGPGTRLTVL.

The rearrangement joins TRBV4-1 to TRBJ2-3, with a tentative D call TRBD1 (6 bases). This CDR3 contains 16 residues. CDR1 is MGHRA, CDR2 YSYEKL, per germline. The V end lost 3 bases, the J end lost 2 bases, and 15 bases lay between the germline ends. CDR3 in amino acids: CASSHRKGQFTDTQYF. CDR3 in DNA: TGCGCCAGCAGCCACAGGAAGGGACAATTCACAGATACGCAGTATTTT.

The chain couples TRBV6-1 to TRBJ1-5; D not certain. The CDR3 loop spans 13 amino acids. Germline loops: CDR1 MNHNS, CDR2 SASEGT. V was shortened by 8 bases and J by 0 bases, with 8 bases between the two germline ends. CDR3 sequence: CASGRASNQPQHF. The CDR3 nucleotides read TGTGCCAGCGGGAGGGCTAGCAATCAGCCCCAGCATTTT.

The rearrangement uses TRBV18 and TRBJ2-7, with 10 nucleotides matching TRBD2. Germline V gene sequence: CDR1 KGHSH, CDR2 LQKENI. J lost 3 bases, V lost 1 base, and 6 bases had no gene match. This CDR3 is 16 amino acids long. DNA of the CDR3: TGTGCCAGCTCACCACAGATGAGCGGGAGGGACTACGAGCAGTACTTC. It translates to CASSPQMSGRDYEQYF. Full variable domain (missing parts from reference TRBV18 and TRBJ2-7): NAGVMQNPRHLVRRRGQEARLRCSPMKGHSHVYWYRQLPEEGLKFMVYLQKENIIDESGMPKERFSAEFPKEGPSILRIQQVVRGDSAAYFCASSPQMSGRDYEQYFGPGTRLTVT.